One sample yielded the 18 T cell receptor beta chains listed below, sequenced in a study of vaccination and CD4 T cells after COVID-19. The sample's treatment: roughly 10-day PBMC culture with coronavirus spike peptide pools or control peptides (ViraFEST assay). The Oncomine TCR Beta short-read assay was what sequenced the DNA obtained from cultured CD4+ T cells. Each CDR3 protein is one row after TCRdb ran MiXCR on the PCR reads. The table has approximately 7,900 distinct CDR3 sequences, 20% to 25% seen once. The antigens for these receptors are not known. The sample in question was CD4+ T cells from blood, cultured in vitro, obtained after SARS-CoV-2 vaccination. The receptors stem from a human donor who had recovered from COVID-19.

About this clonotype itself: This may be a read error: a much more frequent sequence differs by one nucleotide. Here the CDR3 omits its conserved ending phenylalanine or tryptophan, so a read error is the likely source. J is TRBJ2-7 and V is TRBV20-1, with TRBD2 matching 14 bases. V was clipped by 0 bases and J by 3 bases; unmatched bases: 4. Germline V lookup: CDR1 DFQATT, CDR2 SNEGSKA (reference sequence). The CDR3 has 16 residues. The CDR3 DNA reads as TGCAGTGCTAGAGATCCCGGGACTAGCGGGAGCTACGAGCAGTACCTC. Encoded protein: CSARDPGTSGSYEQYL.

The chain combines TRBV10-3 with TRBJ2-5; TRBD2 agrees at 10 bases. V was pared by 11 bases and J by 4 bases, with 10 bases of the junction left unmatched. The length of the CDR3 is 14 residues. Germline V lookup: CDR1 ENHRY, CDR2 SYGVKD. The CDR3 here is CAGSSGRALETQYF. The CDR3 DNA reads TGTGCCGGCTCGAGCGGGAGGGCCTTAGAGACCCAGTACTTC.

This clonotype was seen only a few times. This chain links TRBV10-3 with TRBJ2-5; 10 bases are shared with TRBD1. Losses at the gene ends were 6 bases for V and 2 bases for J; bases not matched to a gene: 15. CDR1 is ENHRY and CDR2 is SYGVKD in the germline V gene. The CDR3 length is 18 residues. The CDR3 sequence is CAIRGRGGGTGDQETQYF. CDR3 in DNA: TGTGCCATCAGGGGGCGCGGAGGGGGGACAGGGGATCAAGAGACCCAGTACTTC.

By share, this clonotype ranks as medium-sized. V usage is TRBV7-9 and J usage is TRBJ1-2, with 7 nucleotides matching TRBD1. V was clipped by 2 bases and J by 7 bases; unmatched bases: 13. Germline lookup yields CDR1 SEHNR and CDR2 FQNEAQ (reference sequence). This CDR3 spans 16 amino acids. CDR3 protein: CASSLPSSGGLRGYTF. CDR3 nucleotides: TGTGCCAGCAGCTTACCGTCGTCAGGGGGGCTTCGTGGCTACACCTTC.

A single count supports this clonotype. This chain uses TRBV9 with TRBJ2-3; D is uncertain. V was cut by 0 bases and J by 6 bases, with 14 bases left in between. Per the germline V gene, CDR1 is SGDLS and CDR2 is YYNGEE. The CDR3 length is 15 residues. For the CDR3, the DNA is TGTGCCAGCAGCGTAGCTACCGCTCTCGCGGATACGCAGTATTTT. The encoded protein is CASSVATALADTQYF.

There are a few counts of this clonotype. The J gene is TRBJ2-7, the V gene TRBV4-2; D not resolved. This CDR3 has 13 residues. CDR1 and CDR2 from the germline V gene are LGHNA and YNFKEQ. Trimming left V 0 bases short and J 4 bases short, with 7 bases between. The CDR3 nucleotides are TGTGCCAGCAGCCAAGATAGCAGGTACGAGCAGTACTTC. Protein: CASSQDSRYEQYF.

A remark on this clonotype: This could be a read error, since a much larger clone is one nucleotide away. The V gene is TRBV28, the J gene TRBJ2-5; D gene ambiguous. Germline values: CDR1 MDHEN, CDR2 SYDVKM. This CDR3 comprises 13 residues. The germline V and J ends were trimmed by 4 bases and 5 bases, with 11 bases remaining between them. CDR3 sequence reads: CASSSTDNETQYF. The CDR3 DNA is TGTGCCAGCAGTTCTACCGATAATGAGACCCAGTACTTC. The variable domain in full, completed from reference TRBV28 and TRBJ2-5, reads DVKVTQSSRYLVKRTGEKVFLECVQDMDHENMFWYRQDPGLGLRLIYFSYDVKMKEKGDIPEGYSVSREKKERFSLILESASTNQTSMYLCASSSTDNETQYFGPGTRLLVL.

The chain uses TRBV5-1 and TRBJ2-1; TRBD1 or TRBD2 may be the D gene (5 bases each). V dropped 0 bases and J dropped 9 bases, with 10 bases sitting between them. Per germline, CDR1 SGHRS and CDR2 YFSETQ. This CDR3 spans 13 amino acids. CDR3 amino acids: CASSLVGAGEQFF. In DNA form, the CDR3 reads TGCGCCAGCAGCTTGGTAGGGGCGGGTGAGCAGTTCTTC.

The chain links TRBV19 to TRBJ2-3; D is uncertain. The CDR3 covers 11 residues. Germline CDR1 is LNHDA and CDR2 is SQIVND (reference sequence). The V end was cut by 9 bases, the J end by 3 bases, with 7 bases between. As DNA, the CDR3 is TGTGCCAGCAGACGGACAGATACGCAGTATTTT. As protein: CASRRTDTQYF.

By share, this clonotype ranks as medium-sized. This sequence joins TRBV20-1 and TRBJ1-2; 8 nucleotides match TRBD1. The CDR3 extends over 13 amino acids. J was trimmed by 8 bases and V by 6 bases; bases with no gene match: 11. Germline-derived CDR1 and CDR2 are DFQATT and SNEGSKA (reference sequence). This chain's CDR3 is CSAHKDRVGGYTF. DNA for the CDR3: TGCAGTGCCCATAAGGACAGGGTTGGCGGCTACACCTTC.

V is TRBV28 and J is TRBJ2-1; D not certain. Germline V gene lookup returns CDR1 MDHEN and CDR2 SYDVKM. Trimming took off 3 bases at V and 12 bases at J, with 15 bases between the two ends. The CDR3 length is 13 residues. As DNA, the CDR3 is TGTGCCAGCAGTTTCCCGACACGGTTAGGGCAGTTCTTC. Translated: CASSFPTRLGQFF.

Here the CDR3 DNA reads TGTGCCAGCAGTGCCTGGGGGGCCAAAAACATTCAGTACTTC. Encoded protein: CASSAWGAKNIQYF. The chain employs TRBV6-1 and TRBJ2-4; D possibly matches TRBD1 or TRBD2 (5 bases each). V shed 4 bases and J shed 1 base, with 8 bases lying between them. Germline assignment: CDR1 MNHNS and CDR2 SASEGT. The CDR3 contains 14 residues.

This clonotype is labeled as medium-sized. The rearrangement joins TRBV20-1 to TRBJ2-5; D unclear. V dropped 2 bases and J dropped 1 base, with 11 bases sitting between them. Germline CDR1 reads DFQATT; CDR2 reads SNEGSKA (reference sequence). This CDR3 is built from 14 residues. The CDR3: CSARSRPPQETQYF. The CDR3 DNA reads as TGCAGTGCTAGATCTCGGCCCCCCCAAGAGACCCAGTACTTC.

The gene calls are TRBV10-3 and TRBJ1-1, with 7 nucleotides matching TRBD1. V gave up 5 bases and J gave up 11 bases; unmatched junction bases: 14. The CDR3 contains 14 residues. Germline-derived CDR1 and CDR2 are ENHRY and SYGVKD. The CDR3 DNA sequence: TGTGCCATCAGTTCCCCCCAGCAGGGGGTTGGGGCTTTCTTT. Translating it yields CAISSPQQGVGAFF.

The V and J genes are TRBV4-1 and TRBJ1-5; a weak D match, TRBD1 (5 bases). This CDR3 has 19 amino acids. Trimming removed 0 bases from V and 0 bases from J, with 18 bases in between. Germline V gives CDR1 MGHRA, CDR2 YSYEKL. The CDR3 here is CASSQESARGRVSNQPQHF. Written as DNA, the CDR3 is TGCGCCAGCAGCCAAGAGTCGGCGCGTGGCAGGGTTAGCAATCAGCCCCAGCATTTT.

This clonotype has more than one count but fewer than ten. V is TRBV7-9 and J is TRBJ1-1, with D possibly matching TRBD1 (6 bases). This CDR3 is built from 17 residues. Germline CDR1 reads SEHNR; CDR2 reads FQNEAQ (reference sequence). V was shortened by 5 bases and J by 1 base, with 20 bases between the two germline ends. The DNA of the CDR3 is TGTGCCAGCAGCCCCCGACAGGACCGTCGCTGGAACACTGAAGCTTTCTTT. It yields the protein CASSPRQDRRWNTEAFF.

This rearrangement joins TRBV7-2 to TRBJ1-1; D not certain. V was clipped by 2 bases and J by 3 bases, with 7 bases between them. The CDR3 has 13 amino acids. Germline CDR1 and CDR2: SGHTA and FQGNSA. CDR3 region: CASSLTMDTEAFF. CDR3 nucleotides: TGTGCCAGCAGCTTAACGATGGACACTGAAGCTTTCTTT.

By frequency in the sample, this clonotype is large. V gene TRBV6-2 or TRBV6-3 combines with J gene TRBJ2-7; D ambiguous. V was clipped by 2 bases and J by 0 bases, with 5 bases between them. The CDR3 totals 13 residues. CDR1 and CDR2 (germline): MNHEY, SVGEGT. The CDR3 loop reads CASSYPSSYEQYF. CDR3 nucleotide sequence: TGTGCCAGCAGTTACCCGAGCTCCTACGAGCAGTACTTC.